This TCR beta chain appears in the sequencing data of a study of T cells in Graves' hyperthyroidism and ophthalmopathy (dated by TCRdb to the late 2010s). Notes on the research overall: Peripheral blood samples were taken at initial diagnosis, before any treatment was given. Thyroid tissue and blood T-cell repertoires from roughly six Graves' hyperthyroidism patients were also compared in the study. Following sampling, methimazole starting at 30 mg daily was given to hyperthyroidism patients, and high-dose intravenous methylprednisolone was given to ophthalmopathy patients. An independent validation cohort of around 20 hyperthyroidism patients and about 16 patients who later progressed to ophthalmopathy tested prospective prediction of ophthalmopathy. According to the paper, TCR Vbeta CDR3 sequencing was carried out on around 140 peripheral blood samples, which came from fewer than 50 ophthalmopathy, approximately 72 hyperthyroidism and approximately 17 progressor patients. For training and testing, the 110 or so patients in the discovery cohort were randomly divided in a 7:3 ratio. To identify distinguishing TCR V-J signatures, a discovery cohort of 95 to 100 patients was used, comprising 43 with Graves' ophthalmopathy and 57 with stable Graves' hyperthyroidism.

Results and caveats for the whole study, not just this receptor: During validation, the model predicted progression to ophthalmopathy a median of around six months ahead of onset, with around 71% sensitivity and roughly 72% specificity. Most expanded thyroid clonotypes (frequency above 0.001) were also detected in blood, suggesting blood repertoires may reflect thyroid immune responses. Ophthalmopathy was separated from stable hyperthyroidism by a 13 V-J signature model, with around 90% sensitivity and about 81% specificity obtained in cross-validation and 80%/75% obtained in testing. Sample size was not statistically predetermined, and investigators were not blinded to group allocation.

In this sample, this clonotype turned up many times. The specificity of this receptor is unknown. Base qualities were left out, and no much larger clone turns up one base away. Moderately to severely active disease, a Clinical Activity Score of at least 3, a NOSPECS grade of at least 4, and a duration under 3 months were present in ophthalmopathy patients. Exclusion was applied to patients with uncontrolled infections, other autoimmune diseases, pregnancy or lactation. Diagnoses were based on clinical symptoms, serum thyroxine and TRAb, thyroid ultrasound and orbital computed tomography. PBMCs were isolated from approximately 10 ml of fresh peripheral blood by Ficoll-Paque density gradient centrifugation. Total RNA was extracted using Trizol reagent, and RNA quality was assessed on an Agilent 2100 Bioanalyzer. Taken from cysteine to phenylalanine, the CDR3 has 17 residues. The kept DNA is CDR3 alone, 51 bases in frame from the first base. V loses 0 bases, J loses 2 bases, and the germline ends lie 17 bases apart. Sequences SGDLS (CDR1) and YYNGEE (CDR2) are obtained from the germline V gene.

The TCR beta CDR3 regions were amplified from RNA transcripts. A first-round RT-PCR of the TCR CDR3 used the HTBI primer set with the Qiagen OneStep RT-PCR kit. The libraries were constructed in a second round of multiplex PCR and then size-selected and purified. Sequencing of the libraries was done on an Illumina HiSeq2000 using paired-end 100 bp reads. The authors processed their data as follows. SOAPnuke was used to process the raw data, removing reads that contained adapters or uncalled bases, had a mean Phred below 15, or lacked an exact match to the constant primer or identifier. High-quality paired reads were merged with COPE v1.2.5, and unique nucleotide sequences were defined as clonotypes. MiTCR v1.1 was used to align the clonotypes against IMGT TRBV, TRBD and TRBJ reference segments. The analysis was restricted to V-J combinations with a frequency above 0.0001, which together covered approximately 99% of the repertoires. The TCS score was defined as the ratio of F50 (clonal expansion) to E x V (chaos), calculated using BLOSUM62-based TCRdist between CDR3 peptides within each V-J. Welch's t-statistics and random forest reduced 500 to 550 V-J features to 10 to 15, which were used in a naive Bayes classifier (R e1071). TCRdb applied fastp at Q25 and MiXCR to the public reads, then kept only in-frame beta chains. Every distinct CDR3 protein forms one entry, paired with its most common genes and DNA. The authors' filters were not applied to this entry. Counted in this sample were 250,000 to 350,000 distinct CDR3 sequences; about a sixth of them appeared once. The biggest ten clones account for roughly 50% of the sample.

Specimen: blood. The rearrangement combines TRBV9 with TRBJ1-1; a tentative D match to TRBD1 spans 6 bases. The clonotype comes from a woman in her sixties with Graves' ophthalmopathy. The CDR3 has the sequence CASSVAGYGTTNTEAFF. Here is the DNA: TGTGCCAGCAGCGTAGCTGGTTACGGGACAACCAACACTGAAGCTTTCTTT.